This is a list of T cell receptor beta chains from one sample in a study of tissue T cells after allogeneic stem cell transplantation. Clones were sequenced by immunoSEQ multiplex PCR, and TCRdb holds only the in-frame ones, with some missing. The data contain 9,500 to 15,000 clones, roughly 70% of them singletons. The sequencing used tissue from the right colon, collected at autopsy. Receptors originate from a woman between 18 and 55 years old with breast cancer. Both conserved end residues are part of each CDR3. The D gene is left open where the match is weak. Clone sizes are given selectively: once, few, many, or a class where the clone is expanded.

TGTGCTGAAGAACAGGGGGCTTTCTTTAACACTGAAGCTTTCTTT,CAEEQGAFFNTEAFF,TRBV7-7,.,TRBJ1-1,TRBD1
TGTGCCGGGACCGGACTAGTTGGGGGCGATGAGCAGTTCTTC,CAGTGLVGGDEQFF,TRBV30,.,TRBJ2-1,.
TGTGCCAGCACCCCACGGCAGGTAGCGGGGGCCTCAGATACGCAGTATTTT,CASTPRQVAGASDTQYF,TRBV5-4,.,TRBJ2-3,TRBD2
TGTGCCAGTAGTAGCGGGAGAGCGGGTGGATGGGAGACCCAGTACTTC,CASSSGRAGGWETQYF,TRBV19,.,TRBJ2-5,TRBD2
TGTGCCAGTAGCCCCCCCGCCAAAAACATTCAGTACTTC,CASSPPAKNIQYF,TRBV19,.,TRBJ2-4,.
TGCAGCGTTGAAGGAGGAAGAGTAACCCAGGGAAAGACCCAGTACTTC,CSVEGGRVTQGKTQYF,TRBV29-1,.,TRBJ2-5,.
TGTGCCAGCAGCTTGGACCCCTCCTTGAGTAATTCACCCCTCCACTTT,CASSLDPSLSNSPLHF,TRBV5-5,.,TRBJ1-6,.
TGTGCCAGCAGCCCAGGAAGGGCTGAACAGCCCCAGCATTTT,CASSPGRAEQPQHF,TRBV28,once,TRBJ1-5,.
TGTGCCAGCAGCATTGGGGGGCCTCAAAACATTCAGTACTTC,CASSIGGPQNIQYF,TRBV7-2,.,TRBJ2-4,.
TGTGCCAGCAGTGAAAGTCGAGAGGGCTATGGCTACACCTTC,CASSESREGYGYTF,TRBV6-4,once,TRBJ1-2,.
TGCGCCAGCAGCTTGTCTGTAGGGGAATATTCACCCCTCCACTTT,CASSLSVGEYSPLHF,TRBV5-1,.,TRBJ1-6,.
TGTGCCAGTAGTATGAAAGGGGACACTGAAGCTTTCTTT,CASSMKGDTEAFF,TRBV19,few,TRBJ1-1,.
TGTGCCAGCAGCTTGCAGGAAGTTGAGACAGATACGCAGTATTTT,CASSLQEVETDTQYF,TRBV5-5,.,TRBJ2-3,.
TGTGCCAGCAGTCAGCGGAATTCGCACAATGAGCAGTTCTTC,CASSQRNSHNEQFF,TRBV6-5,.,TRBJ2-1,.
TGTGCCAGCAGCTCCGGGTGGAAGACTAGCGGGGGAGGAAACGGCACAGATACGCAGTATTTT,CASSSGWKTSGGGNGTDTQYF,TRBV13,.,TRBJ2-3,TRBD2
TGTGCCAGCAGCCCCACGGGCCCCACGCAGTATTTT,CASSPTGPTQYF,TRBV7-9,.,TRBJ2-3,.
TGTGCCAGCCCGCTTGATACAGGCAATCAGCCCCAGCATTTT,CASPLDTGNQPQHF,TRBV27,.,TRBJ1-5,.
TGTGCCTGGAGTGAGAAAGAGACCCAGTACTTC,CAWSEKETQYF,TRBV30,once,TRBJ2-5,.
TGTGCCTTGGGACAGTCCTACGAGCAGTACTTC,CALGQSYEQYF,TRBV30,.,TRBJ2-7,TRBD1
TGTGCCAGCAGCACAGGGGTTGGAAACACCATATATTTT,CASSTGVGNTIYF,TRBV2,few,TRBJ1-3,TRBD1
TGTGCCAGCTCTCGCGGGGGATTCGCAGATACGCAGTATTTT,CASSRGGFADTQYF,TRBV9,.,TRBJ2-3,TRBD2
TGTGCCAGCAGTGCCACTGACAGGGGAGGGGGACAGCCCCAGCATTTT,CASSATDRGGGQPQHF,TRBV6-1,.,TRBJ1-5,TRBD1
TGTGCCACCAGCAAGGCGAACACCGGGGAGCTGTTTTTT,CATSKANTGELFF,TRBV15,few,TRBJ2-2,.
TGTGCCACCAGTCCCGGGGGGAGCGGAAACAAAAACATTCAGTACTTC,CATSPGGSGNKNIQYF,TRBV24-1,.,TRBJ2-4,TRBD2
TGTGCTAGCAGCCCACAGCGGAGTAGCTACGAGCAGTACTTC,CASSPQRSSYEQYF,TRBV7-7,.,TRBJ2-7,.
TGTGCCAGCAGTCTCCGACACCTCACTGAAGCTTTCTTT,CASSLRHLTEAFF,TRBV12-3/TRBV12-4,.,TRBJ1-1,.
TGTGCCTGGAGTGTATTACGGGGAAGGGGAGGCCCTGAAGCTTTCTTT,CAWSVLRGRGGPEAFF,TRBV30,.,TRBJ1-1,.
TGTGCCAGCAGCTTGAAGCACTACGAGCAGTACTTC,CASSLKHYEQYF,TRBV5-6,.,TRBJ2-7,.
TGCAGTGCTAGTAAACCCCCCGAGTCTGTCTATGGCTACACCTTC,CSASKPPESVYGYTF,TRBV20-1,few,TRBJ1-2,.
TGTGCCACCAGTGACCGCGGACAGACGAACACCGGGGAGCTGTTTTTT,CATSDRGQTNTGELFF,TRBV24-1,.,TRBJ2-2,.
TGTGCCAGCAGTCCCCGGACTGCTCTGCATGAAAAACTGTTTTTT,CASSPRTALHEKLFF,TRBV28,.,TRBJ1-4,.
TGTGCCAGTAGTATTACCAACACAGATACGCAGTATTTT,CASSITNTDTQYF,TRBV19,.,TRBJ2-3,.
TGTGCCAGCAGCTTTATTCCCGGACTAGCCCTGAACTACGAGCAGTACTTC,CASSFIPGLALNYEQYF,TRBV7-2,.,TRBJ2-7,TRBD2
TGTGCCAGCAGCGTAGATGGTAGCGGAAGCCAAGAGACCCAGTACTTC,CASSVDGSGSQETQYF,TRBV9,.,TRBJ2-5,.
TGCAGCGTCGGCCCCACAGATACGCAGTATTTT,CSVGPTDTQYF,TRBV29-1,.,TRBJ2-3,.
TGTGCCAGCAGCGTAACTACTAGAGTCGGCGGGGAGCTGTTTTTT,CASSVTTRVGGELFF,TRBV9,.,TRBJ2-2,.
TGTGCCAGCAGCAAAGGATTGGGGTTCAATGAGCAGTTCTTC,CASSKGLGFNEQFF,TRBV7-2,medium-sized,TRBJ2-1,.
TGCGCCAGCAGCCGCACAGGGGGCGATTACACTGAAGCTTTCTTT,CASSRTGGDYTEAFF,TRBV4-3,.,TRBJ1-1,TRBD1
TGTGCCAGCACCAAAACGGGTCTTCAGCCCCAGCATTTT,CASTKTGLQPQHF,TRBV28,.,TRBJ1-5,.
TGTGCCAGCAGCTCGGGACTAGCGGGAGGGGTGGAGCAGTTCTTC,CASSSGLAGGVEQFF,TRBV7-2,once,TRBJ2-1,TRBD2
TGCGCCAGCAGCCCCACTCAGACCGGCGGAAACACCATATATTTT,CASSPTQTGGNTIYF,TRBV4-3,once,TRBJ1-3,.
TGTGCCAGCAGCTTAGATCTCTTAAGGCCCCAGCATTTT,CASSLDLLRPQHF,TRBV7-2,.,TRBJ1-5,.
TGTGCCAGCAGCTTAAACAATGAGCAGTTCTTC,CASSLNNEQFF,TRBV7-3,.,TRBJ2-1,.
TGTGCCAGCACCCTTAGACAGGGAGCGTGGAAGACCCAGTACTTC,CASTLRQGAWKTQYF,TRBV6-5,.,TRBJ2-5,TRBD1
TGTGCTAGTGGACCGGGACAGGGAAGTGATCAGCCCCAGCATTTT,CASGPGQGSDQPQHF,TRBV12-5,.,TRBJ1-5,TRBD1
TGTGCCAGCAGCTTAGAGATCACAGATACGCAGTATTTT,CASSLEITDTQYF,TRBV7-2,.,TRBJ2-3,.
TGTGCCTGGAGTGTTGGAGGGAGGAGCGAGCAGTACTTC,CAWSVGGRSEQYF,TRBV30,.,TRBJ2-7,.
TGTGCCAGCAGCTCGACCACAGCCTACGAGCAGTACTTC,CASSSTTAYEQYF,TRBV7-9,few,TRBJ2-7,.
TGTGCCAGCAGCCAAGTAGACAATGAGCAGTTCTTC,CASSQVDNEQFF,TRBV4-2,.,TRBJ2-1,.
TGTGCCGTTCGGGGCGCGGGCTCGACAGATACGCAGTATTTT,CAVRGAGSTDTQYF,TRBV7-9,.,TRBJ2-3,.